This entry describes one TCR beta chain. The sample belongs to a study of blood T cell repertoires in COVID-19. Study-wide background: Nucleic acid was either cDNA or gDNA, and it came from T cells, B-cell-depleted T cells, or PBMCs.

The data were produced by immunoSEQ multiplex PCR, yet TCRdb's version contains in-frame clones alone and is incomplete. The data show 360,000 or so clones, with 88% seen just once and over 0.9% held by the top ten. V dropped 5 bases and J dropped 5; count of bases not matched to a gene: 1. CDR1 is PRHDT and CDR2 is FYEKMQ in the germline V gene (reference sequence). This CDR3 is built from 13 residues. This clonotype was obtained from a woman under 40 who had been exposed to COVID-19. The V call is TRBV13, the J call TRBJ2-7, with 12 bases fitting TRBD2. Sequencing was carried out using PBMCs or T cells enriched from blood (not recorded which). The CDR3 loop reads CASSRTSGNEQYF. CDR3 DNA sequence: TGTGCCAGCAGCAGGACTAGCGGGAACGAGCAGTACTTC.